One and the same sample provided the 31 T cell receptor beta chains below, sequenced in a study of PD-1 blockade in mismatch repair-deficient tumors. Data came from immunoSEQ multiplex PCR; TCRdb stores just in-frame clones and leaves some out. The sample shows some 120,000 clones, roughly 90% of them seen only once. Sample: peripheral blood, taken almost 74 weeks after starting pembrolizumab. The receptor set was obtained from an adult with mismatch repair-deficient cancer.

The CDR3 DNA is TGCGCCAGCAGCCAAGATGCCCTCCGGGCCGTCGACAATGAGCAGTTCTTC. This encodes CASSQDALRAVDNEQFF. The chain carries TRBV4-3 and TRBJ2-1; D is uncertain. Trimming stripped 0 bases from V and 5 bases from J, with 17 bases between. This CDR3 has 17 residues. CDR1 and CDR2 from the germline V gene are LGHNA and YSLEER.

The V call is TRBV5-5, the J call TRBJ2-7; 7 positions agree with TRBD2. CDR3 length: 14 amino acids. Unmatched junction bases numbered 5, after V lost 3 bases and J lost 2 bases. Germline V gives CDR1 SGHKS, CDR2 YYEKEE (reference sequence). The CDR3: CASSSSGGTYEQYF. The CDR3 DNA reads TGTGCCAGCAGCTCCTCGGGGGGTACCTACGAGCAGTACTTC.

This chain connects TRBV5-4 to TRBJ2-5; D remains unclear. The CDR3 length is 11 residues. Trimming removed 4 bases from V and 4 bases from J, with 5 bases in between. Germline CDR1 is SGHNT and CDR2 is YYREEE (reference sequence). CDR3 bases: TGTGCCAGCAGCGTATCAGAGACCCAGTACTTC. Translated: CASSVSETQYF.

The rearrangement uses TRBV27 and TRBJ2-3, with 7 nucleotides matching TRBD1. V gave up 5 bases and J gave up 1 base; unmatched junction bases: 15. Germline lookup yields CDR1 MNHEY and CDR2 SMNVEV (reference sequence). This CDR3 is built from 18 residues. In DNA form, the CDR3 reads TGTGCCAGCAGTCTAGTTCAAAGACAGGGCTCCGGCACAGATACGCAGTATTTT. Residues: CASSLVQRQGSGTDTQYF.

The CDR3 nucleotides read TGTGCCAGCAGCTTGTCTTGGGGATCAGGTGAAAAACTGTTTTTT. Protein product: CASSLSWGSGEKLFF. This rearrangement joins TRBV5-6 to TRBJ1-4, with D unresolved. Looked up from germline, CDR1 is SGHDT and CDR2 is YYEEEE. V was trimmed by 1 base and J by 7 bases, leaving 14 bases between them. This CDR3 is 15 amino acids long.

Here the CDR3 reads CASSHTDTQYF. CDR3 nucleotide sequence: TGCGCCAGCAGCCATACAGATACGCAGTATTTT. This sequence joins TRBV4-1 and TRBJ2-3; no clear D. Germline-derived CDR1 and CDR2 are MGHRA and YSYEKL. The CDR3 spans 11 residues. Trimming pared 3 bases from V and 3 bases from J, leaving 1 base between.

The gene calls are TRBV10-1 and TRBJ2-2, with D hard to call. This CDR3 contains 12 residues. The germline V gene has CDR1 WNHNN and CDR2 SYGVQD (reference sequence). The V gene lost 3 bases and the J gene lost 7 bases, with 6 bases spanning the gap. This chain's CDR3 is CASSEGSGELFF. Here the CDR3 DNA reads TGCGCCAGCAGTGAAGGCAGCGGGGAGCTGTTTTTT.

This clone is a singleton in its sample. The J gene is TRBJ2-1, the V gene TRBV7-9, with D possibly TRBD2 on 6 matching bases. Germline CDR1 is SEHNR and CDR2 is FQNEAQ (reference sequence). This CDR3 spans 15 amino acids. The V and J ends lost 2 bases and 0 bases respectively, with 8 bases between them. CDR3 sequence (DNA): TGTGCCAGCAGCTTACTAGCGATCTCCTACAATGAGCAGTTCTTC. This codes for CASSLLAISYNEQFF. The full variable domain, its missing parts supplied by reference TRBV7-9 and TRBJ2-1, is DTGVSQNPRHKITKRGQNVTFRCDPISEHNRLYWYRQTLGQGPEFLTYFQNEAQLEKSRLLSDRFSAERPKGSFSTLEIQRTEQGDSAMYLCASSLLAISYNEQFFGPGTRLTVL.

This rearrangement joins TRBV5-1 to TRBJ2-7; 7 bases are shared with TRBD1. The CDR3 length is 14 residues. V was clipped by 4 bases and J by 1 base; unmatched bases: 5. In germline, CDR1 is SGHRS, CDR2 YFSETQ. The CDR3 sequence: CASSPGTESYEQYF. DNA for the CDR3: TGCGCCAGCAGCCCGGGGACAGAGTCCTACGAGCAGTACTTC. Complete variable domain (other parts from reference TRBV5-1 and TRBJ2-7): KAGVTQTPRYLIKTRGQQVTLSCSPISGHRSVSWYQQTPGQGLQFLFEYFSETQRNKGNFPGRFSGRQFSNSRSEMNVSTLELGDSALYLCASSPGTESYEQYFGPGTRLTVT.

The chain uses TRBV30 and TRBJ1-1; D call uncertain. Germline values: CDR1 GTSNPN, CDR2 SVGIG (reference sequence). Trimming pared 4 bases from V and 3 bases from J, leaving 12 bases between. CDR3 length: 13 amino acids. DNA of the CDR3: TGTGCCTGGAAGTTCGGGGTGTACACTGAAGCTTTCTTT. It encodes CAWKFGVYTEAFF.

This clone was picked up one time. The V and J genes are TRBV7-2 and TRBJ2-2; D is ambiguous. V was pared by 0 bases and J by 5 bases, with 7 bases between. CDR1 SGHTA and CDR2 FQGNSA come from the germline V gene. The CDR3 loop spans 14 amino acids. The CDR3 protein is CASSLAVRTGELFF. The CDR3 DNA reads TGTGCCAGCAGCTTAGCGGTACGGACCGGGGAGCTGTTTTTT.

The chain has TRBV4-3 and TRBJ2-7; 9 positions agree with TRBD1. Germline V CDR1 and CDR2: LGHNA, YSLEER. The CDR3 length is 15 residues. V was clipped by 0 bases and J by 2 bases; unmatched bases: 2. CDR3 loop: CASSQEGTGTYEQYF. For the CDR3, the DNA is TGCGCCAGCAGCCAAGAAGGGACAGGGACCTACGAGCAGTACTTC.

The chain links TRBV14 to TRBJ2-7; perhaps TRBD1 as D (6 bases). CDR1 is SGHDN and CDR2 is FVKESK in the germline V gene. The V end lost 1 base, the J end lost 3 bases, and 13 bases lay between the germline ends. The CDR3 is made up of 15 amino acids. The CDR3 nucleotides read TGTGCCAGCAGCCAAGCGACAGGTTATAACTACGAGCAGTACTTC. Protein sequence: CASSQATGYNYEQYF.

The chain combines TRBV7-9 with TRBJ2-7; 9 nucleotides match TRBD2. CDR3 length equals 14 residues. CDR1 and CDR2 from the germline V gene are SEHNR and FQNEAQ (reference sequence). V lost 5 bases and J lost 4; bases outside the gene matches: 6. The CDR3 loop is CASSPSGVAYEQYF. DNA for the CDR3: TGTGCCAGCAGCCCTAGCGGGGTGGCTTACGAGCAGTACTTC. Full variable domain (missing parts from reference TRBV7-9 and TRBJ2-7): DTGVSQNPRHKITKRGQNVTFRCDPISEHNRLYWYRQTLGQGPEFLTYFQNEAQLEKSRLLSDRFSAERPKGSFSTLEIQRTEQGDSAMYLCASSPSGVAYEQYFGPGTRLTVT.

The chain's CDR3 is CASSHLAGEAGELFF. The CDR3 DNA sequence: TGCGCCAGCAGCCACTTAGCGGGAGAGGCCGGGGAGCTGTTTTTT. The genes are TRBV4-1 and TRBJ2-2, with 9 positions matching TRBD2. V lost 3 bases and J lost 6; bases outside the gene matches: 5. The CDR3 is 15 residues long. Germline lookup yields CDR1 MGHRA and CDR2 YSYEKL.

The gene calls are TRBV11-2 and TRBJ2-4; the D gene is possibly TRBD1 (6 bases). V was clipped by 3 bases and J by 5 bases, with 11 bases between them. Germline V lookup: CDR1 SGHAT, CDR2 FQNNGV. CDR3 length: 14 amino acids. The chain's CDR3 is CASSFYRDENIQYF. In DNA form, the CDR3 reads TGTGCCAGCAGCTTTTACAGGGATGAAAACATTCAGTACTTC.

The chain uses TRBV4-1 and TRBJ2-6; TRBD2 is a possible D gene (6 bases). Trimming took 2 bases from V and 0 from J, leaving 17 bases between them. CDR1 MGHRA and CDR2 YSYEKL come from the germline V gene. The CDR3 extends over 19 amino acids. For the CDR3, the DNA is TGCGCCAGCAGCCAACCGAGGGACTCCTTAAGCTCTGGGGCCAACGTCCTGACTTTC. Residues: CASSQPRDSLSSGANVLTF.

V is TRBV5-1 and J is TRBJ2-3; a weak D match, TRBD2 (6 bases). This CDR3 has 16 amino acids. With 4 bases removed from V and 1 base from J, the gap between germline ends came to 16 bases. In germline, CDR1 is SGHRS, CDR2 YFSETQ. Here the CDR3 reads CASSLEKASGTDTQYF. The CDR3 bases are TGCGCCAGCAGCCTCGAAAAAGCTAGCGGCACAGATACGCAGTATTTT.

The chain employs TRBV7-9 and TRBJ2-5, with 9 positions matching TRBD2. This CDR3 spans 16 amino acids. Per germline, CDR1 SEHNR and CDR2 FQNEAQ (reference sequence). V lost 5 bases and J lost 1; bases outside the gene matches: 8. CDR3 nucleotide sequence: TGTGCCAGCAGCCCAGGACTAGCGCAAAGCCAAGAGACCCAGTACTTC. Residues: CASSPGLAQSQETQYF.

The chain links TRBV5-4 to TRBJ2-7; TRBD1 aligns across 8 bases. Germline assignment: CDR1 SGHNT and CDR2 YYREEE (reference sequence). This CDR3 has 14 residues. With 4 bases clipped from V and 4 bases from J, the junction kept 7 bases outside the gene matches. The CDR3 is CASSPGQGQYEQYF. The CDR3 nucleotides read TGTGCCAGCAGCCCTGGACAGGGCCAATACGAGCAGTACTTC.

The J gene is TRBJ2-3, the V gene TRBV7-2, with D unresolved. Germline V gene sequence: CDR1 SGHTA, CDR2 FQGNSA. Trimming left V 5 bases short and J 6 bases short, with 9 bases between. CDR3 length: 12 amino acids. This CDR3 reads CASSGVVDTQYF. CDR3 bases: TGTGCCAGCAGCGGAGTGGTCGATACGCAGTATTTT.

The chain is built from TRBV28 and TRBJ2-1; tentatively, D is TRBD2 (6 bases). Germline lookup yields CDR1 MDHEN and CDR2 SYDVKM. V lost 7 bases and J lost 8, with 9 bases in between. The CDR3 consists of 11 residues. CDR3 protein: CASKGGYEQFF. The CDR3 DNA is TGTGCCAGCAAAGGAGGGTATGAGCAGTTCTTC.

The chain recombines TRBV7-9 with TRBJ1-3; a weak D match, TRBD1 (6 bases). Trimming took off 6 bases at V and 2 bases at J, with 11 bases between the two ends. Germline assignment: CDR1 SEHNR and CDR2 FQNEAQ (reference sequence). The CDR3 consists of 14 residues. This CDR3 reads CASRPGEAGNTIYF. In nucleotides, the CDR3 is TGTGCCAGCAGGCCAGGGGAGGCTGGAAACACCATATATTTT.

This chain uses TRBV11-2 with TRBJ2-3; a weak D match, TRBD2 (5 bases). Germline values: CDR1 SGHAT, CDR2 FQNNGV. The length of the CDR3 is 14 residues. The V and J ends lost 5 bases and 4 bases respectively, with 13 bases between them. CDR3 DNA sequence: TGTGCCAGCAGCCCCAGGCCCGGGGCAGATACGCAGTATTTT. This sequence encodes CASSPRPGADTQYF.

V and J are TRBV25-1 and TRBJ2-5, with no clear D. Trimming took off 9 bases at V and 2 bases at J, with 16 bases between the two ends. Germline V gives CDR1 MGHDK, CDR2 SYGVNS. The CDR3 runs 14 residues. This CDR3 reads CASKPMGWQETQYF. In DNA form, the CDR3 reads TGTGCCAGTAAACCGATGGGGTGGCAAGAGACCCAGTACTTC.

This clone was picked up a small number of times. CDR3 residues: CASSGDSTGELFF. CDR3 DNA: TGTGCCAGCAGCGGGGACAGCACCGGGGAGCTGTTTTTT. The chain combines TRBV7-9 with TRBJ2-2, with 7 bases fitting TRBD1. V gave up 5 bases and J gave up 4 bases; unmatched junction bases: 1. The V gene's germline CDR1 is SEHNR and CDR2 FQNEAQ (reference sequence). This CDR3 is 13 amino acids long.

This sequence joins TRBV5-1 and TRBJ2-5; D gene uncertain. V shed 0 bases and J shed 5 bases, with 14 bases lying between them. Germline CDR1 SGHRS, CDR2 YFSETQ. CDR3 length: 15 residues. CDR3 sequence: CASSLDAPSRETQYF. The CDR3 DNA reads as TGCGCCAGCAGCTTGGACGCCCCGAGCCGTGAGACCCAGTACTTC.

This chain joins TRBV19 and TRBJ2-7, with a tentative D call TRBD1 (5 bases). This CDR3 has 16 amino acids. Germline V gene lookup returns CDR1 LNHDA and CDR2 SQIVND (reference sequence). The V gene lost 0 bases and the J gene lost 6 bases, with 18 bases spanning the gap. The CDR3 bases are TGTGCCAGTAGTATAGATCTTGGGGCAGTTACTTCCGAGCAGTACTTC. Its protein is CASSIDLGAVTSEQYF.

The V and J genes are TRBV7-2 and TRBJ2-5, with D possibly matching TRBD2 (7 bases). Trimming left V 5 bases short and J 5 bases short, with 24 bases between. This CDR3 contains 17 residues. Germline V gene sequence: CDR1 SGHTA, CDR2 FQGNSA. This CDR3 is CASSPLGRGALMETQYF. The DNA for the CDR3 is TGTGCCAGCAGCCCACTTGGTCGGGGGGCGCTTATGGAGACCCAGTACTTC.

The chain recombines TRBV29-1 with TRBJ2-1, with 7 bases matching TRBD2. The CDR3 extends over 15 amino acids. CDR1 and CDR2 from the germline V gene are SQVTM and ANQGSEA. The ends lost 4 bases at V and 5 bases at J; junction bases unmatched: 11. The CDR3 loop is CSVGGWRESNNEQFF. CDR3 bases: TGCAGCGTTGGGGGGTGGCGGGAGTCGAACAATGAGCAGTTCTTC.

The chain carries TRBV6-5 and TRBJ2-5; D gene ambiguous. Trimming cost V 0 bases and J 0 bases, with 8 bases left between them. CDR3 size: 15 residues. From germline, CDR1 is MNHEY and CDR2 SVGAGI. CDR3 DNA: TGTGCCAGCAGTTACTCGGGCGGCTACCAAGAGACCCAGTACTTC. This codes for CASSYSGGYQETQYF.